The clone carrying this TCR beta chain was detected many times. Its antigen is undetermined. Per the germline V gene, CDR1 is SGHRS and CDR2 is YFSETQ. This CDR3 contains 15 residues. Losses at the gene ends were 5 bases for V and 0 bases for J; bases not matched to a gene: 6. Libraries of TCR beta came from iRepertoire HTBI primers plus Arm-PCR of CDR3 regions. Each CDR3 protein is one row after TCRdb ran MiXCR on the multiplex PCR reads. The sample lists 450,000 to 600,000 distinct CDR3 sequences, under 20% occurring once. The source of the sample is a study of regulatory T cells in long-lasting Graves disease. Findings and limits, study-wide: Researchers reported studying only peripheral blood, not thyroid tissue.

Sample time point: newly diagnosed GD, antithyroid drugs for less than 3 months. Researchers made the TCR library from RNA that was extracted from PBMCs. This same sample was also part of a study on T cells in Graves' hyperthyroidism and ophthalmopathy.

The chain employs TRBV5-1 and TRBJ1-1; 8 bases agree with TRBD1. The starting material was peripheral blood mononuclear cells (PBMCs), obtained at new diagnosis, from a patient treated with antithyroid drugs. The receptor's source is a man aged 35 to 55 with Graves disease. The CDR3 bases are TGCGCCAGCAGGGGACAGGCGATCATGAACACTGAAGCTTTCTTT. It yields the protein CASRGQAIMNTEAFF. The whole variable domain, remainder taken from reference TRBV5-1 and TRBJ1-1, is KAGVTQTPRYLIKTRGQQVTLSCSPISGHRSVSWYQQTPGQGLQFLFEYFSETQRNKGNFPGRFSGRQFSNSRSEMNVSTLELGDSALYLCASRGQAIMNTEAFFGQGTRLTVV.